These 29 T cell receptor beta chains were all obtained from the same sample, sequenced in a study of blood T cell repertoires in COVID-19. Libraries were prepared by immunoSEQ multiplex PCR; TCRdb keeps only in-frame clonotypes and omits some of them. Of tens of thousands of clones in the sample, over 80% were seen once. Sequencing was performed on peripheral blood. The receptor source for this set is a man aged 45-65 years with acute or convalescent COVID-19.

CDR3 sequence (DNA): TGTGCCAGTAACGCGAGACAGGGGCGGGCAACTAATGAAAAACTGTTTTTT. Translated: CASNARQGRATNEKLFF. J is TRBJ1-4 and V is TRBV19, with 8 bases aligning to TRBD1. Germline assignment: CDR1 LNHDA and CDR2 SQIVND (reference sequence). The CDR3 is 17 residues long. V lost 7 bases and J lost 0; bases outside the gene matches: 10.

The chain links TRBV5-1 to TRBJ2-5, with TRBD1 matching 9 bases. Looked up from germline, CDR1 is SGHRS and CDR2 is YFSETQ. The V segment lost 3 bases and the J segment 1 base; nucleotides outside the gene matches: 1. This CDR3 is built from 14 residues. CDR3 loop: CASSSQGAQETQYF. CDR3 nucleotide sequence: TGCGCCAGCAGCTCACAGGGGGCCCAAGAGACCCAGTACTTC. The variable domain in full, with the rest retrieved from reference TRBV5-1 and TRBJ2-5, is KAGVTQTPRYLIKTRGQQVTLSCSPISGHRSVSWYQQTPGQGLQFLFEYFSETQRNKGNFPGRFSGRQFSNSRSEMNVSTLELGDSALYLCASSSQGAQETQYFGPGTRLLVL.

This clone has just one count. The chain couples TRBV19 to TRBJ1-2; tentative D call: TRBD1 (5 bases). The CDR3 consists of 15 residues. In germline, CDR1 is LNHDA, CDR2 SQIVND (reference sequence). V dropped 5 bases and J dropped 3 bases, with 16 bases sitting between them. The CDR3 DNA reads TGTGCCAGTAGTCCCCGTTCGGGAGGGGACTATGGCTACACCTTC. Its protein is CASSPRSGGDYGYTF.

V and J are TRBV5-1 and TRBJ1-1, with D unresolved. Germline V CDR1 and CDR2: SGHRS, YFSETQ. The CDR3 loop spans 14 amino acids. With 0 bases removed from V and 0 bases from J, the gap between germline ends came to 6 bases. The CDR3: CASSLVRLNTEAFF. DNA for the CDR3: TGCGCCAGCAGCTTGGTACGGTTGAACACTGAAGCTTTCTTT.

The chain carries TRBV7-9 and TRBJ2-3; TRBD2 agrees at 12 bases. The germline gives CDR1 SEHNR, CDR2 FQNEAQ (reference sequence). This CDR3 contains 19 residues. With V trimmed by 5 bases and J by 0 bases, 12 bases remained unmatched. DNA of the CDR3: TGTGCCAGCAGCCCTGGACTAGCGGGGCCAATTACTAGCACAGATACGCAGTATTTT. Protein: CASSPGLAGPITSTDTQYF.

This chain links TRBV18 with TRBJ1-1, with 7 bases lining up with TRBD1. V lost 3 bases to trimming and J lost 3 bases; unmatched junction nucleotides: 4. CDR1 KGHSH and CDR2 LQKENI come from the germline V gene. This CDR3 region has 14 residues. CDR3 sequence: CASSPGQTYTEAFF. CDR3 sequence (DNA): TGTGCCAGCTCACCGGGACAGACCTACACTGAAGCTTTCTTT.

V gene TRBV7-6 combines with J gene TRBJ1-3; D is possibly TRBD1 (5 bases). Trimming removed 5 bases from V and 4 bases from J, with 15 bases in between. The CDR3 extends over 15 amino acids. Germline CDR1 SGHVS, CDR2 FNYEAQ. CDR3: CASSPIGAGGNTIYF. The CDR3 DNA reads as TGTGCCAGCAGCCCCATAGGGGCAGGAGGAAACACCATATATTTT.

The J gene is TRBJ1-2, the V gene TRBV30; D remains ambiguous. Trimming removed 0 bases from V and 3 bases from J, with 8 bases in between. Germline V lookup: CDR1 GTSNPN, CDR2 SVGIG (reference sequence). CDR3 size: 13 residues. CDR3 DNA: TGTGCCTGGAGTGTTTTGGCTTACTATGGCTACACCTTC. Its translation: CAWSVLAYYGYTF.

The chain combines TRBV11-2 with TRBJ2-2, with TRBD1 matching over 8 bases. The junction had 4 bases not matched to a gene; V was cut back by 1 base and J by 3 bases. Germline-derived CDR1 and CDR2 are SGHAT and FQNNGV. The CDR3 length is 16 residues. Written as DNA, the CDR3 is TGTGCCAGCAGCTTAGGAGACAGGGGATACACCGGGGAGCTGTTTTTT. Protein sequence: CASSLGDRGYTGELFF.

V and J are TRBV11-2 and TRBJ2-3, with D perhaps matching TRBD2 (6 bases). The CDR3 spans 14 residues. Germline V gene data show CDR1 as SGHAT and CDR2 as FQNNGV. V was pared by 1 base and J by 5 bases, with 10 bases between. The CDR3 region has the DNA TGTGCCAGCAGCTTAGGGACTAAGGGAGATACGCAGTATTTT. Protein product: CASSLGTKGDTQYF.

V is TRBV6-2 or TRBV6-3 and J is TRBJ1-2, with D unresolved. V lost 4 bases and J lost 0, with 6 bases in between. The CDR3 runs 13 residues. Germline CDR1 and CDR2: MNHEY and SVGEGT. The CDR3 DNA is TGTGCCAGCAGTTCAACAGCTAACTATGGCTACACCTTC. Protein sequence: CASSSTANYGYTF.

The chain employs TRBV5-1 and TRBJ2-3, with D maybe TRBD2 (6 bases). This CDR3 spans 15 amino acids. Germline values: CDR1 SGHRS, CDR2 YFSETQ. The V end lost 2 bases, the J end lost 2 bases, and 12 bases lay between the germline ends. CDR3 bases: TGCGCCAGCAGCTTCCTAGGACTATTCACAGATACGCAGTATTTT. Protein: CASSFLGLFTDTQYF. The full variable domain, its missing parts supplied by reference TRBV5-1 and TRBJ2-3, is KAGVTQTPRYLIKTRGQQVTLSCSPISGHRSVSWYQQTPGQGLQFLFEYFSETQRNKGNFPGRFSGRQFSNSRSEMNVSTLELGDSALYLCASSFLGLFTDTQYFGPGTRLTVL.

The table lists this clone with a count of one. The gene calls are TRBV6-2 or TRBV6-3 and TRBJ2-7; possibly TRBD2 for D (5 bases). CDR1 is MNHEY, CDR2 SVGEGT, per germline. Trimming shortened V by 2 bases and J by 1 base, and 15 bases separated the two germline ends. This CDR3 region has 16 residues. CDR3 residues: CASSYKRGWQSYEQYF. The CDR3 coding sequence is TGTGCCAGCAGTTACAAGAGAGGGTGGCAATCCTACGAGCAGTACTTC.

The CDR3 region has the DNA TGTGCCAGCAGCCAGGTCGGAGGGAACTATGGCTACACCTTC. The encoded protein is CASSQVGGNYGYTF. The chain uses TRBV16 and TRBJ1-2; D ambiguous. Per the germline V gene, CDR1 is KGHSY and CDR2 is FQNENV. With 3 bases removed from V and 2 bases from J, the gap between germline ends came to 10 bases. This CDR3 comprises 14 residues.

In this sample, this clone turned up a few times. The chain combines TRBV6-1 with TRBJ1-5; no firm D call. Trimming took off 3 bases at V and 6 bases at J, with 3 bases between the two ends. The CDR3 sequence is 11 residues long. The germline gives CDR1 MNHNS, CDR2 SASEGT. In DNA form, the CDR3 reads TGTGCCAGCAGTGACGGTCAGCCCCAGCATTTT. It translates to CASSDGQPQHF.

The chain has TRBV7-2 and TRBJ1-5, with D possibly TRBD1 on 5 matching bases. The CDR3 sequence is 16 residues long. V was clipped by 1 base and J by 7 bases, with 17 bases between them. The V gene's germline CDR1 is SGHTA and CDR2 FQGNSA. CDR3 DNA sequence: TGTGCCAGCAGCTTAGAGGCAGGACGGGGGAGACAGCCCCAGCATTTT. It translates to CASSLEAGRGRQPQHF.

This clone has just one count. The chain carries TRBV9 and TRBJ2-7; TRBD2 agrees at 11 bases. Per germline, CDR1 SGDLS and CDR2 YYNGEE. V gave up 2 bases and J gave up 2 bases; unmatched junction bases: 6. The CDR3 contains 16 residues. CDR3: CASSVAGTSGPYEQYF. The CDR3 DNA reads TGTGCCAGCAGCGTCGCGGGGACTAGCGGACCCTACGAGCAGTACTTC.

The rearrangement joins TRBV13 to TRBJ2-5, with D unresolved. This CDR3 is 13 amino acids long. The germline V gene encodes CDR1 PRHDT and CDR2 FYEKMQ (reference sequence). Between the trimmed V and J ends, which lost 3 bases and 2 bases, there was a span of 7 bases. In DNA form, the CDR3 reads TGTGCCAGCAGCTTCGATCGGCAAGAGACCCAGTACTTC. Its translation is CASSFDRQETQYF.

The rearrangement joins TRBV10-3 to TRBJ2-1; D perhaps matches TRBD1 (5 bases). The germline gives CDR1 ENHRY, CDR2 SYGVKD. There are 16 residues in the CDR3. Trimming removed 3 bases from V and 7 bases from J, with 19 bases in between. CDR3: CAISESRVGSGNEQFF. The CDR3 region has the DNA TGTGCCATCAGTGAAAGCAGGGTAGGGTCAGGGAATGAGCAGTTCTTC.

The chain combines TRBV9 with TRBJ1-1, with D unclear. The CDR3 totals 13 residues. The germline CDR1 and CDR2 sequences are SGDLS and YYNGEE. V gave up 4 bases and J gave up 1 base, with 8 bases separating them. The CDR3: CASSPSPNTEAFF. CDR3 in DNA: TGTGCCAGCAGCCCAAGCCCGAACACTGAAGCTTTCTTT.

This chain uses TRBV7-2 with TRBJ2-7, with 9 bases fitting TRBD2. Germline CDR1 and CDR2: SGHTA and FQGNSA. With 5 bases clipped from V and 2 bases from J, the junction kept 4 bases outside the gene matches. The CDR3 runs to 14 residues. The CDR3 DNA reads TGTGCCAGCAGCGGGGGACTAGCCGCCTACGAGCAGTACTTC. Translating gives CASSGGLAAYEQYF.

The V gene is TRBV7-8, the J gene TRBJ2-7; no clear D. V lost 5 bases and J lost 0, with 5 bases in between. Germline values: CDR1 SGHVS, CDR2 FQNEAQ. The CDR3 sequence is 12 residues long. In nucleotides, the CDR3 is TGTGCCAGCAGCGAGAGCTCCTACGAGCAGTACTTC. This encodes CASSESSYEQYF.

This clone was seen a single time. The chain recombines TRBV28 with TRBJ2-7, with D hard to call. With 3 bases removed from V and 1 base from J, the gap between germline ends came to 13 bases. Germline assignment: CDR1 MDHEN and CDR2 SYDVKM. This CDR3 comprises 15 residues. This CDR3 is CASSFASRVSYEQYF. CDR3 bases: TGTGCCAGCAGTTTCGCGTCCCGTGTATCCTACGAGCAGTACTTC.

The CDR3: CASGLGSSGNTIYF. For the CDR3, the DNA is TGCGCCAGCGGACTGGGGAGCTCTGGAAACACCATATATTTT. V gene TRBV23-1 combines with J gene TRBJ1-3; no clear D gene. TRBV23-1 has ORF status, its function being uncertain. Trimming stripped 8 bases from V and 0 bases from J, with 11 bases between. The CDR3 spans 14 residues.

This clone has just one count. The V gene is TRBV7-9, the J gene TRBJ1-1; 8 bases agree with TRBD1. The CDR3 consists of 13 residues. Unmatched junction bases numbered 4, after V lost 5 bases and J lost 5 bases. Germline V gives CDR1 SEHNR, CDR2 FQNEAQ (reference sequence). CDR3 sequence: CASSLGQGTEAFF. CDR3 nucleotide sequence: TGTGCCAGCAGCCTTGGACAGGGTACTGAAGCTTTCTTT. The full variable domain, completed using reference TRBV7-9 and TRBJ1-1, is DTGVSQNPRHKITKRGQNVTFRCDPISEHNRLYWYRQTLGQGPEFLTYFQNEAQLEKSRLLSDRFSAERPKGSFSTLEIQRTEQGDSAMYLCASSLGQGTEAFFGQGTRLTVV.

This clone appeared a single time. The chain uses TRBV6-2 or TRBV6-3 and TRBJ2-5; 10 positions match TRBD1. V was pared by 2 bases and J by 5 bases, with 2 bases of the junction left unmatched. The length of the CDR3 is 14 residues. Germline loops: CDR1 MNHEY, CDR2 SVGEGT. CDR3 region: CASSYGTGEETQYF. The CDR3 coding sequence is TGTGCCAGCAGTTACGGGACAGGGGAGGAGACCCAGTACTTC.

This clone was counted between two and nine times. The chain links TRBV5-1 to TRBJ2-1; 8 nucleotides align to TRBD2. The ends lost 0 bases at V and 10 bases at J; junction bases unmatched: 9. The CDR3 has 15 residues. Per germline, CDR1 SGHRS and CDR2 YFSETQ. This CDR3 is CASSLAGLENSEQFF. CDR3 bases: TGCGCCAGCAGCTTGGCGGGACTAGAGAATAGCGAGCAGTTCTTC.

The chain joins TRBV19 to TRBJ2-7; 11 bases align to TRBD2. This CDR3 contains 15 residues. Losses at the gene ends were 3 bases for V and 2 bases for J; bases not matched to a gene: 3. The V gene's germline CDR1 is LNHDA and CDR2 SQIVND (reference sequence). CDR3 bases: TGTGCCAGTAGTATGGGACTAGCGGCTACCTACGAGCAGTACTTC. Its protein product is CASSMGLAATYEQYF.

The chain has TRBV4-3 and TRBJ2-2, with 10 bases aligning to TRBD2. The V gene's germline CDR1 is LGHNA and CDR2 YSLEER. V trimming: 2 bases; J trimming: 0 bases; junction bases outside the gene matches: 12. The CDR3 has 20 residues. The CDR3 protein is CASSQQGQTGTSANTGELFF. The CDR3 region has the DNA TGCGCCAGCAGCCAACAGGGGCAGACCGGGACTAGCGCGAACACCGGGGAGCTGTTTTTT.